The clone carrying this T cell receptor beta chain was seen repeatedly, ten times or more. The data belong to a study of human T cells and chemical hapten exposure. A single record per CDR3 protein comes from TCRdb applying MiXCR to the RACE reads. The data show approximately 71,000 distinct CDR3 sequences, 7.5% to 10% seen once. Time point: patch test 1, 2 weeks after DPC sensitization. The treatment is: therapeutic diphenylcyclopropenone sensitization with weekly scalp DPC. V lost 4 bases and J 2 bases, leaving 9 bases between the germline ends. In germline, CDR1 is SGDLS, CDR2 YYNGEE. The CDR3 extends over 13 amino acids.

The sample was whole blood, taken in connection with sensitization to the hapten diphenylcyclopropenone (DPC). The receptor was derived from a woman aged 40 to 50 with alopecia areata. Some clones in this sample may be carry-over from other donors' samples. The rearrangement uses TRBV9 and TRBJ1-2; no firm D call. The CDR3 region has the DNA TGTGCCAGCAGCACGGTGGGGAACTATGGCTACACCTTC. Translation gives CASSTVGNYGYTF. Complete variable domain (other parts from reference TRBV9 and TRBJ1-2): DSGVTQTPKHLITATGQRVTLRCSPRSGDLSVYWYQQSLDQGLQFLIQYYNGEERAKGNILERFSAQQFPDLHSELNLSSLELGDSALYFCASSTVGNYGYTFGSGTRLTVV.